This T cell receptor (beta chain) was captured in a study of blood T cell repertoires in COVID-19. Study overall: T cells, B-cell-depleted T cells, or PBMCs supplied cDNA or gDNA.

The length of the CDR3 is 13 residues. Per the authors' pipeline: Reference gene primer amplification yielded estimated nucleated cell counts. TCRdb's copy holds only in-frame clones and misses some; the assay was immunoSEQ multiplex PCR. V and J calls and clone size come straight from that table; D and trimming were deduced from the DNA. The sample has about 200,000 clones; roughly 81% are singletons. The sequencing sample was made of peripheral blood. This receptor was identified in a woman aged 45-60 years with active or convalescent COVID-19. The rearrangement links TRBV12-2 to TRBJ1-2; the table's D call, TRBD1, has no DNA check behind it. TRBV12-2 is classified as a pseudogene. As DNA, the CDR3 is TGTGCAAGTCGCTTCAACACGTACTATGGCTACACCTTC. It translates to CASRFNTYYGYTF.